This T cell receptor (beta chain) was sequenced during a study of blood T cells in healthy people across ages. Combining a sample-barcoded 5' primer with a J-beta primer mix, a second PCR ran for roughly 7 to 11 cycles. TCRdb used MiXCR to reprocess the 5' RACE reads, holding one entry per CDR3 protein. The sample includes about 1,500,000 distinct CDR3 sequences, 28% of them seen just once. CDR3 length equals 15 residues. V was pared by 1 base and J by 3 bases, with 11 bases between. The germline V gene has CDR1 MGHDK and CDR2 SYGVNS. The sample holds one count of this clonotype. The receptor was isolated from a woman aged 25 to 39 in good health. Sequenced input: blood. V and J are TRBV25-1 and TRBJ2-3; weak D call: TRBD1 (5 bases). CDR3 sequence reads: CASSELGVATDTQYF. For the CDR3, the DNA is TGTGCCAGCAGTGAATTAGGGGTGGCAACAGATACGCAGTATTTT.